This T cell receptor beta chain derives from a study of regulatory T cells in long-lasting Graves disease. The study, taken as a whole, reports: Persistent disease was associated with favored TRBV28 usage and with favored use of TRBJ1-2 and TRBJ2-5.

Arm-PCR with iRepertoire HTBI primers amplified the CDR3 regions for these TCR beta libraries. TCRdb processed the multiplex PCR reads anew with MiXCR; each CDR3 protein has one entry. The sample has around 500,000 distinct CDR3 sequences, 12% seen once. Time point indicated: newly diagnosed GD, antithyroid drugs for less than 3 months. From RNA extracted from PBMCs, the TCR library was made. The ends were cut back, 0 bases at V and 1 base at J, with 3 bases in the middle. The CDR3 spans 13 residues. Germline V gives CDR1 MNHEY, CDR2 SVGEGT. This clonotype has at least ten counts. The antigen is undetermined. The same sample was also studied in work on T cells in Graves' hyperthyroidism and ophthalmopathy. That source reports: Any patient presenting with uncontrolled infection, other autoimmune disease, pregnancy or lactation was left out. The HTBI primer set served for first-round RT-PCR of the TCR CDR3.

The chain uses TRBV6-2 or TRBV6-3 and TRBJ1-1; no firm D call. This sequence was found in a woman aged 25 to 39 with Graves disease. The input for sequencing was peripheral blood mononuclear cells (PBMCs), taken at new diagnosis, from a patient treated with antithyroid drugs. Here the CDR3 DNA reads TGTGCCAGCAGTTACTCTCGGAACACTGAAGCTTTCTTT. Encoded protein: CASSYSRNTEAFF.